The clone carrying this TCR beta chain was seen a single time. Produced via immunoSEQ multiplex PCR; TCRdb's table is partial and in-frame only. The sample carries roughly 60,000 clones, approximately 71% recorded once. Trimming at V came to 7 bases and at J to 1 base, leaving 11 bases not matched to a gene. Germline V lookup: CDR1 SGHAT, CDR2 FQNNGV. The CDR3 consists of 17 residues. The sort gate was single viable CD3+CD4+CD8-CD45RO+ cells for memory CD4+ T cells. The sample is drawn from a study of memory CD4+ T cells and cytomegalovirus serostatus. The J gene is TRBJ2-5, the V gene TRBV11-2; 11 bases fit TRBD2. The TCR was taken from an adult in good health and CMV-seronegative. Sequencing was performed on memory CD4+ T cells from blood. The CDR3 sequence is CASTRGLADPAQETQYF. The DNA for the CDR3 is TGTGCCAGCACCCGGGGACTAGCGGACCCCGCCCAAGAGACCCAGTACTTC.